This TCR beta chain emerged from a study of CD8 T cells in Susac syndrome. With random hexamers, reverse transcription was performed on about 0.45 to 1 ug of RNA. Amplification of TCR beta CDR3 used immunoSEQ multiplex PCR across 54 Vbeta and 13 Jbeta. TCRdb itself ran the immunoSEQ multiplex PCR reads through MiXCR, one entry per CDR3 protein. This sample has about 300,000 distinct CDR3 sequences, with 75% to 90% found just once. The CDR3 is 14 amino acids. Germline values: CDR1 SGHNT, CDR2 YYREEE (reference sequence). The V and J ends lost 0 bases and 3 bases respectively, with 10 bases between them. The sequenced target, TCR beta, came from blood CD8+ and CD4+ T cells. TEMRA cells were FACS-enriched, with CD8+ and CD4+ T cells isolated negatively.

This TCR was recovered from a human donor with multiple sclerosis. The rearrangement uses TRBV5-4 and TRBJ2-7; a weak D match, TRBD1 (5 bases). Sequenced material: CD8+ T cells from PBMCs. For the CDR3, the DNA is TGTGCCAGCAGCTTGGGTCCGCAGGGCTACGAGCAGTACTTC. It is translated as CASSLGPQGYEQYF.